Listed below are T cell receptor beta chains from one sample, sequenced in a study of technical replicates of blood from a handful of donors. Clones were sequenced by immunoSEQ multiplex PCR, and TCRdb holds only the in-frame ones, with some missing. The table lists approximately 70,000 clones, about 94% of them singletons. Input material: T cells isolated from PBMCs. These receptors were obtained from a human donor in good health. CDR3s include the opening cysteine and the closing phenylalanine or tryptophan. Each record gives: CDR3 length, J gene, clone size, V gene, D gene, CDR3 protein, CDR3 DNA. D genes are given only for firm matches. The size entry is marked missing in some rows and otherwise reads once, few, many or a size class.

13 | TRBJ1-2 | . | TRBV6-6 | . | CASSITENYGYTF | TGTGCCAGCAGCATAACAGAGAACTATGGCTACACCTTC
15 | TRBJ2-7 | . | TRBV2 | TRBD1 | CASSRLRTGVDEQYF | TGTGCCAGCAGTCGCCTGAGGACAGGGGTTGACGAGCAGTACTTC
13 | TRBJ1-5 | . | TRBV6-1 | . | CASSEMRDQPQHF | TGTGCCAGCAGTGAAATGAGGGATCAGCCCCAGCATTTT
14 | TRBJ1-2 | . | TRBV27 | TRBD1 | CASSPTGAFYGYTF | TGTGCCAGCAGTCCAACAGGGGCCTTCTATGGCTACACCTTC
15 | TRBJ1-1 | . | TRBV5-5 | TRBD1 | CASSFTGQGGTEAFF | TGTGCCAGCAGCTTTACGGGACAGGGTGGCACTGAAGCTTTCTTT
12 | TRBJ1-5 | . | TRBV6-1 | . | CASSESWAPQHF | TGTGCCAGCAGTGAGTCATGGGCGCCCCAGCATTTT
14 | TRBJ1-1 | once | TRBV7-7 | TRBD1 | CASSPGQANTEAFF | TGTGCCAGCAGCCCCGGACAGGCTAACACTGAAGCTTTCTTT
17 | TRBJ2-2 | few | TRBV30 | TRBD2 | CACTRTRLAGNTGELFF | TGTGCCTGCACGCGTACCAGACTAGCGGGCAACACCGGGGAGCTGTTTTTT
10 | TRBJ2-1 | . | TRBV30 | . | CAWSRNEQFF | TGTGCCTGGAGCAGAAATGAGCAGTTCTTC
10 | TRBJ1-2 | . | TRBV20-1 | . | CSASIYGYTF | TGCAGTGCTAGCATCTATGGCTACACCTTC
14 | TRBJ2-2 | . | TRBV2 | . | CASSPTINTGELFF | TGTGCCAGCAGCCCCACTATTAACACCGGGGAGCTGTTTTTT
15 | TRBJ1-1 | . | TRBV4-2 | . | CASSLDVVTDTEAFF | TGTGCCAGCAGCCTAGACGTGGTAACGGACACTGAAGCTTTCTTT
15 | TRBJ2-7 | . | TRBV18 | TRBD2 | CASSPPLREVYEQYF | TGTGCCAGCTCACCACCGTTGCGGGAGGTCTACGAGCAGTACTTC
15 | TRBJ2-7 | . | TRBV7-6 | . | CASSLEGVKGYEQYF | TGTGCCAGCAGCTTAGAGGGGGTAAAGGGGTACGAGCAGTACTTC
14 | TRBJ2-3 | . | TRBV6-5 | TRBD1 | CASRRDRYTDTQYF | TGTGCCAGCAGACGGGACAGATACACAGATACGCAGTATTTT
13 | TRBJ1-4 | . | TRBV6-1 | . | CASSEPIDEKLFF | TGTGCCAGCAGTGAACCCATAGATGAAAAACTGTTTTTT
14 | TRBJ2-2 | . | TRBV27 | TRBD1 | CASSIDRDTGELFF | TGTGCCAGCAGTATAGACAGGGACACCGGGGAGCTGTTTTTT
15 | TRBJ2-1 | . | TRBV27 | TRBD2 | CASSLGTSGDNEQFF | TGTGCCAGCAGTTTGGGGACTAGCGGAGACAATGAGCAGTTCTTC
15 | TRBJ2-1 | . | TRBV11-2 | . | CASSLSAAGYNEQFF | TGTGCCAGCAGCTTAAGCGCAGCGGGTTACAATGAGCAGTTCTTC
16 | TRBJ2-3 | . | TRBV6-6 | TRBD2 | CASSSLPSGSTDTQYF | TGTGCCAGCAGTTCCCTCCCGAGCGGGAGTACAGATACGCAGTATTTT
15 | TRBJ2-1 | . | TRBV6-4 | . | CASSAEGVSYNEQFF | TGTGCCAGCAGTGCCGAGGGGGTGTCCTACAATGAGCAGTTCTTC
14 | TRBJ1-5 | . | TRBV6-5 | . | CASSYRSGSQPQHF | TGTGCCAGCAGTTACCGGTCGGGGAGTCAGCCCCAGCATTTT
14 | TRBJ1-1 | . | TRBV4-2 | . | CASSQGPLNTEAFF | TGTGCCAGCAGCCAAGGGCCCTTGAACACTGAAGCTTTCTTT
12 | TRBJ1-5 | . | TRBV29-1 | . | CSVGDIDQPQHF | TGCAGCGTAGGGGACATCGATCAGCCCCAGCATTTT
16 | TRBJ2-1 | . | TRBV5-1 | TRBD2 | CASSLVAGSSYNEQFF | TGCGCCAGCAGCTTGGTAGCGGGGAGCTCCTACAATGAGCAGTTCTTC
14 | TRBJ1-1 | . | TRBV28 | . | CASSPPSVNTEAFF | TGTGCCAGCAGCCCTCCTTCAGTGAACACTGAAGCTTTCTTT
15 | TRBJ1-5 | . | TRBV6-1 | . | CASSESWAANQPQHF | TGTGCCAGCAGTGAATCGTGGGCAGCTAATCAGCCCCAGCATTTT
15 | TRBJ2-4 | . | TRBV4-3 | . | CASSQLGEAKNIQYF | TGCGCCAGCAGCCAGCTGGGCGAGGCCAAAAACATTCAGTACTTC
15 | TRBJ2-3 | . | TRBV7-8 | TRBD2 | CASSRLAGSTDTQYF | TGTGCCAGCAGTCGGCTAGCGGGATCCACAGATACGCAGTATTTT
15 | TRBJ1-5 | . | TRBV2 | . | CASTRGRVGNQPQHF | TGTGCCAGCACAAGGGGGAGGGTAGGGAATCAGCCCCAGCATTTT
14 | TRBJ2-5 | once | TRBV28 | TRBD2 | CASSWRLAGETQYF | TGTGCTAGCAGTTGGAGACTAGCGGGAGAGACCCAGTACTTC
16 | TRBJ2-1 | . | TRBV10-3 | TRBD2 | CAISWTSGSLDNEQFF | TGTGCCATCAGTTGGACTAGCGGGAGTTTAGACAATGAGCAGTTCTTC
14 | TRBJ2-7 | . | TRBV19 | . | CASSIQDSSYEQYF | TGTGCCAGTAGTATACAAGACAGCTCCTACGAGCAGTACTTC
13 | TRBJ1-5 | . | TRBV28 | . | CASSLYSNQPQHF | TGTGCCAGCAGTCTGTATAGCAATCAGCCCCAGCATTTT
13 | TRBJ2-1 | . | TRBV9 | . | CASSYGQYNEQFF | TGTGCCAGCAGCTACGGACAGTACAATGAGCAGTTCTTC
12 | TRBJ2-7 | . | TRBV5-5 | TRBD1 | CASRLTGDEQYF | TGTGCCAGCAGACTTACAGGGGACGAGCAGTACTTC
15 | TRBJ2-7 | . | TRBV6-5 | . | CASSRLSSAQYEQYF | TGTGCCAGCAGTCGACTCTCAAGCGCGCAGTACGAGCAGTACTTC
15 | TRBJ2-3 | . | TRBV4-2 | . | CASSEFGLSGYTQYF | TGTGCCAGCAGCGAATTTGGACTATCGGGTTATACGCAGTATTTT
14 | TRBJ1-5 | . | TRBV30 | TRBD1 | CAWSTGQVREPQHF | TGTGCCTGGAGTACCGGACAGGTACGGGAGCCCCAGCATTTT
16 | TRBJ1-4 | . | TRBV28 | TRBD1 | CASSPARDSRYEKLFF | TGTGCCAGCAGCCCTGCAAGGGACAGTAGGTATGAAAAACTGTTTTTT
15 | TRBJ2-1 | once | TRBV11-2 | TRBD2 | CASSLEGLAGGEQFF | TGTGCCAGCAGCTTAGAGGGACTAGCGGGAGGTGAGCAGTTCTTC
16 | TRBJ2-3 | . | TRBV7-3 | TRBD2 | CASSLRPGLATDTQYF | TGTGCCAGCAGCTTACGCCCGGGACTAGCAACAGATACGCAGTATTTT
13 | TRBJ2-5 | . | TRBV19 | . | CASSVGRQETQYF | TGTGCCAGTAGCGTGGGCCGCCAAGAGACCCAGTACTTC
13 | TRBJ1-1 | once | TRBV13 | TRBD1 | CASSLAGGTEAFF | TGTGCCAGCAGCTTAGCAGGGGGGACTGAAGCTTTCTTT
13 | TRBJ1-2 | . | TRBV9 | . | CASRRGGGIGYTF | TGTGCCAGCAGGCGAGGTGGGGGGATTGGCTACACCTTC
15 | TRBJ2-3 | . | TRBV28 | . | CASSLGPSIADTQYF | TGTGCCAGCAGTCTAGGTCCTAGCATCGCAGATACGCAGTATTTT
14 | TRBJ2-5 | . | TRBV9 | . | CASSVEGSQETQYF | TGTGCCAGCAGCGTAGAAGGGAGCCAAGAGACCCAGTACTTC
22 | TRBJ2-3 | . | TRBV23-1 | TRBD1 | CASSHLLGQGPAGFPSTDTQYF | TGCGCCAGCAGTCACCTCCTGGGACAGGGACCAGCGGGATTTCCTAGCACAGATACGCAGTATTTT